These 29 T cell receptor beta chains came from one sample sequenced in a study of blood T cell repertoires in COVID-19. Data came from immunoSEQ multiplex PCR; TCRdb stores just in-frame clones and leaves some out. Here the sample spans roughly 200,000 clones, about 85% being singletons. The sample taken for sequencing was peripheral blood. The source of these receptors is an older man with acute or convalescent COVID-19.

The chain joins TRBV7-9 to TRBJ2-7, with D hard to call. The CDR3 covers 12 residues. With 5 bases removed from V and 3 bases from J, the gap between germline ends came to 8 bases. Per germline, CDR1 SEHNR and CDR2 FQNEAQ (reference sequence). The CDR3 region is CASSLQDYEQYF. The CDR3, as DNA: TGTGCCAGCAGCCTTCAGGACTACGAGCAGTACTTC.

The V call is TRBV7-9, the J call TRBJ1-1, with D possibly TRBD1 on 6 matching bases. V lost 4 bases and J lost 4, with 16 bases in between. CDR3 length equals 15 residues. The germline gives CDR1 SEHNR, CDR2 FQNEAQ (reference sequence). Written as DNA, the CDR3 is TGTGCCAGCAGCTCGGAAGGTAGAGGGGGCACTGAAGCTTTCTTT. It translates to CASSSEGRGGTEAFF.

This chain joins TRBV2 and TRBJ2-3; 9 bases fit TRBD1. The CDR3 totals 14 residues. The J segment lost 6 bases and the V segment lost 5 bases, leaving 6 bases of the junction unmatched. Per the germline V gene, CDR1 is SNHLY and CDR2 is FYNNEI. DNA of the CDR3: TGTGCCAGCAGTAGGACAGGGGACGGGGATACGCAGTATTTT. Its protein product is CASSRTGDGDTQYF.

This sequence joins TRBV11-2 and TRBJ1-6, with D unresolved. Between the trimmed V and J ends, which lost 0 bases and 8 bases, there was a span of 8 bases. The CDR3 is 14 residues long. Germline values: CDR1 SGHAT, CDR2 FQNNGV. CDR3 coding DNA: TGTGCCAGCAGCTTAGACCCCTTTTATTCACCCCTCCACTTT. It translates to CASSLDPFYSPLHF.

The CDR3 DNA follows: TGTGCCAGTAGTATAGACCTACTAGCGGGAGATCACAATGAGCAGTTCTTC. This sequence encodes CASSIDLLAGDHNEQFF. This chain uses TRBV19 with TRBJ2-1; 11 bases are a match to TRBD2. V trimming: 0 bases; J trimming: 5 bases; junction bases outside the gene matches: 6. Germline V lookup: CDR1 LNHDA, CDR2 SQIVND (reference sequence). The CDR3 totals 17 residues. Using reference TRBV19 and TRBJ2-1 for the parts outside the CDR3, the full variable domain is DGGITQSPKYLFRKEGQNVTLSCEQNLNHDAMYWYRQDPGQGLRLIYYSQIVNDFQKGDIAEGYSVSREKKESFPLTVTSAQKNPTAFYLCASSIDLLAGDHNEQFFGPGTRLTVL.

The J gene is TRBJ2-7, the V gene TRBV19; 8 bases are shared with TRBD2. V shed 2 bases, J shed 5 bases, and the junction held 17 bases outside the gene matches. The CDR3 length is 18 residues. The V gene's germline CDR1 is LNHDA and CDR2 SQIVND (reference sequence). CDR3 loop: CASSILFLGGLVGHEQYF. The DNA for the CDR3 is TGTGCCAGTAGTATACTCTTCCTAGGGGGACTAGTTGGTCACGAGCAGTACTTC.

This clone appeared a few times. The chain combines TRBV6-5 with TRBJ2-7, with TRBD1 matching 8 bases. J lost 0 bases, V lost 0 bases, and 4 bases had no gene match. Germline V gene sequence: CDR1 MNHEY, CDR2 SVGAGI. This CDR3 contains 16 residues. For the CDR3, the DNA is TGTGCCAGCAGTTACTCAGGGACAGGCGTCTCCTACGAGCAGTACTTC. This translates into CASSYSGTGVSYEQYF.

CDR3 in DNA: TGTGCCTGGAGTAGGATGGGGCAGAGCAATCAGCCCCAGCATTTT. Its protein product is CAWSRMGQSNQPQHF. V gene TRBV30 combines with J gene TRBJ1-5; tentative D call: TRBD1 (5 bases). There are 15 residues in the CDR3. V was shortened by 2 bases and J by 1 base, with 12 bases between the two germline ends. Looked up from germline, CDR1 is GTSNPN and CDR2 is SVGIG (reference sequence).

The CDR3, as DNA: TGTGCCAGCAGTTTTGCAGGGGGAGGACAGCCCCAGCATTTT. Its protein product is CASSFAGGGQPQHF. V usage is TRBV28 and J usage is TRBJ1-5; 7 bases match TRBD1. Germline V CDR1 and CDR2: MDHEN, SYDVKM. This CDR3 has 14 residues. With V trimmed by 3 bases and J by 7 bases, 6 bases remained unmatched.

V is TRBV5-6 and J is TRBJ2-7, with D hard to call. Trimming shortened V by 0 bases and J by 2 bases, and 9 bases separated the two germline ends. The CDR3 runs 14 residues. Germline values: CDR1 SGHDT, CDR2 YYEEEE. CDR3 sequence (DNA): TGTGCCAGCAGCTTGGGGCTTCAACCCTACGAGCAGTACTTC. It encodes CASSLGLQPYEQYF.

V and J are TRBV7-8 and TRBJ1-1; 7 bases are shared with TRBD1. CDR3 length equals 14 residues. Losses at the gene ends were 5 bases for V and 5 bases for J; bases not matched to a gene: 8. Per germline, CDR1 SGHVS and CDR2 FQNEAQ. The CDR3 sequence: CASSGRQGGTEAFF. The CDR3 region has the DNA TGTGCCAGCAGCGGGCGACAGGGCGGAACTGAAGCTTTCTTT.

This clone was found once. V is TRBV11-2 and J is TRBJ2-7, with 10 bases matching TRBD2. Trimming at V came to 6 bases and at J to 3 bases, leaving 8 bases not matched to a gene. The CDR3 is 15 residues long. In germline, CDR1 is SGHAT, CDR2 FQNNGV. This chain's CDR3 is CASRSTSGALYEQYF. The CDR3 DNA follows: TGTGCCAGCAGATCAACTAGCGGGGCTCTCTACGAGCAGTACTTC.

The chain links TRBV3-1 (or the pseudogene TRBV3-2) to TRBJ2-2; D unclear. Germline V lookup: CDR1 LGHDT, CDR2 YNNKEL (reference sequence). This CDR3 contains 16 residues. Trimming pared 1 base from V and 0 bases from J, leaving 9 bases between. The CDR3 bases are TGTGCCAGCAGCCAAGGAGGATTCGCGAACACCGGGGAGCTGTTTTTT. As protein: CASSQGGFANTGELFF.

This chain uses TRBV9 with TRBJ1-1; D remains ambiguous. Trimming pared 3 bases from V and 5 bases from J, leaving 8 bases between. Per germline, CDR1 SGDLS and CDR2 YYNGEE. CDR3 size: 12 residues. This CDR3 is CASSDGDTEAFF. CDR3 nucleotide sequence: TGTGCCAGCAGCGATGGAGATACTGAAGCTTTCTTT.

V and J are TRBV18 and TRBJ1-1; TRBD1 might be the D (6 bases). The germline V and J ends were trimmed by 0 bases and 1 base, with 9 bases remaining between them. This CDR3 has 15 amino acids. CDR1 and CDR2 from the germline V gene are KGHSH and LQKENI. The CDR3 DNA reads as TGTGCCAGCTCACCACCGGCGGGGGCGAACACTGAAGCTTTCTTT. Amino acid sequence: CASSPPAGANTEAFF.

The chain links TRBV27 to TRBJ1-2; the D gene is possibly TRBD1 (6 bases). CDR1 and CDR2 (germline): MNHEY, SMNVEV (reference sequence). The CDR3 is 13 amino acids. The germline V and J ends were trimmed by 3 bases and 5 bases, with 10 bases remaining between them. CDR3 DNA: TGTGCCAGCAGTTTTGCAGGGGAATATGGCTACACCTTC. Its protein is CASSFAGEYGYTF.

This sequence joins TRBV9 and TRBJ2-2, with a tentative D call TRBD1 (6 bases). The CDR3 covers 15 residues. CDR1 and CDR2 (germline): SGDLS, YYNGEE. Trimming took off 3 bases at V and 0 bases at J, with 9 bases between the two ends. The CDR3 here is CASSAGTTNTGELFF. Here the CDR3 DNA reads TGTGCCAGCAGCGCCGGGACAACGAACACCGGGGAGCTGTTTTTT. Using reference TRBV9 and TRBJ2-2 for the parts outside the CDR3, the full variable domain is DSGVTQTPKHLITATGQRVTLRCSPRSGDLSVYWYQQSLDQGLQFLIQYYNGEERAKGNILERFSAQQFPDLHSELNLSSLELGDSALYFCASSAGTTNTGELFFGEGSRLTVL.

V usage is TRBV14 and J usage is TRBJ2-7, with D hard to call. The V and J ends lost 0 bases and 9 bases respectively, with 6 bases between them. This CDR3 contains 11 residues. Germline-derived CDR1 and CDR2 are SGHDN and FVKESK. In DNA form, the CDR3 reads TGTGCCAGCAGCCAAGATCAGCGGCAGTACTTC. Its protein is CASSQDQRQYF.

This chain joins TRBV28 and TRBJ2-5; perhaps TRBD2 as D (6 bases). Per the germline V gene, CDR1 is MDHEN and CDR2 is SYDVKM. The V gene lost 7 bases and the J gene lost 1 base, with 10 bases spanning the gap. This CDR3 region has 13 residues. CDR3 residues: CASTSGGQETQYF. As DNA, the CDR3 is TGTGCCAGCACCTCCGGGGGCCAAGAGACCCAGTACTTC.

The chain couples TRBV7-9 to TRBJ1-1, with a tentative D call TRBD1 (5 bases). The V end lost 1 base, the J end lost 8 bases, and 14 bases lay between the germline ends. The CDR3 is made up of 14 amino acids. Germline V gives CDR1 SEHNR, CDR2 FQNEAQ (reference sequence). The CDR3 loop is CASSLEGNNLEAFF. The CDR3 coding sequence is TGTGCCAGCAGCTTAGAGGGGAACAATCTCGAAGCTTTCTTT.

The chain is built from TRBV28 and TRBJ1-2; D possibly corresponds to TRBD1 (5 bases). CDR1 is MDHEN, CDR2 SYDVKM, per germline. The CDR3 runs to 14 residues. V dropped 4 bases and J dropped 4 bases, with 13 bases sitting between them. The CDR3 sequence: CASSSQGIGYGYTF. The CDR3 nucleotides are TGTGCCAGCAGTTCTCAGGGAATTGGCTATGGCTACACCTTC.

V and J are TRBV30 and TRBJ1-1, with 9 bases that match TRBD1. Germline-derived CDR1 and CDR2 are GTSNPN and SVGIG (reference sequence). V trimming: 1 base; J trimming: 6 bases; junction bases outside the gene matches: 6. The CDR3 has 14 amino acids. The CDR3 sequence: CAWSGQDRGPEAFF. DNA of the CDR3: TGTGCCTGGAGTGGTCAGGACAGGGGCCCTGAAGCTTTCTTT.

The gene calls are TRBV19 and TRBJ2-7, with 10 bases aligning to TRBD1. CDR1 LNHDA and CDR2 SQIVND come from the germline V gene (reference sequence). The length of the CDR3 is 12 residues. V lost 5 bases, J lost 7 bases, and 2 bases stayed unmatched. The CDR3: CASSWTGGEQYF. The CDR3 DNA is TGTGCCAGTAGTTGGACAGGGGGGGAGCAGTACTTC.

A note on this clone: Other DNA sequences from this sample encode an identical CDR3 as well. This chain connects TRBV7-6 to TRBJ2-3; 8 nucleotides match TRBD1. Germline V gene lookup returns CDR1 SGHVS and CDR2 FNYEAQ. V shed 5 bases, J shed 2 bases, and the junction held 6 bases outside the gene matches. The CDR3 is made up of 15 amino acids. This CDR3 is CASSPRQGITDTQYF. The CDR3 nucleotides read TGTGCCAGCAGCCCTCGACAGGGGATCACAGATACGCAGTATTTT. Drawing the rest from reference TRBV7-6 and TRBJ2-3, the complete variable domain is GAGVSQSPRYKVTKRGQDVALRCDPISGHVSLYWYRQALGQGPEFLTYFNYEAQQDKSGLPNDRFSAERPEGSISTLTIQRTEQRDSAMYRCASSPRQGITDTQYFGPGTRLTVL.

The genes are TRBV15 and TRBJ2-7, with 7 bases identical to TRBD2. V lost 4 bases and J lost 2; bases outside the gene matches: 8. The CDR3 extends over 15 amino acids. The germline CDR1 and CDR2 sequences are LNHNV and YYDKDF (reference sequence). The CDR3 nucleotides are TGTGCCACCAGCAAGGGAGGGCCCACTCCCTACGAGCAGTACTTC. It translates to CATSKGGPTPYEQYF. Based on the CDR3 plus reference TRBV15 and TRBJ2-7, the full variable domain is DAMVIQNPRYQVTQFGKPVTLSCSQTLNHNVMYWYQQKSSQAPKLLFHYYDKDFNNEADTPDNFQSRRPNTSFCFLDIRSPGLGDTAMYLCATSKGGPTPYEQYFGPGTRLTVT.

V usage is TRBV29-1 and J usage is TRBJ2-2, with 10 bases that match TRBD2. The V segment lost 5 bases and the J segment 4 bases; nucleotides outside the gene matches: 19. CDR1 is SQVTM and CDR2 is ANQGSEA in the germline V gene. The CDR3 totals 19 residues. This chain's CDR3 is CSVRDRPLLAGSGTGELFF. The CDR3 nucleotides read TGCAGCGTTCGGGACCGACCCTTACTAGCGGGATCGGGCACCGGGGAGCTGTTTTTT.

This chain joins TRBV2 and TRBJ2-7, with D unresolved. The CDR3 has 14 amino acids. Between the trimmed V and J ends, which lost 7 bases and 2 bases, there was a span of 15 bases. Germline-derived CDR1 and CDR2 are SNHLY and FYNNEI. The CDR3 nucleotides read TGTGCCAGCAAAGGCGGAACTGTTACCTACGAGCAGTACTTC. It yields the protein CASKGGTVTYEQYF.

The chain carries TRBV7-2 and TRBJ2-7, with 14 bases that match TRBD2. Germline trimming cut 1 base from V and 6 bases from J; bases unmatched to any gene: 2. The CDR3 is 15 amino acids. Germline-derived CDR1 and CDR2 are SGHTA and FQGNSA. CDR3 in DNA: TGTGCCAGCAGCTTAGGACTAGCGGGAGGGCGCGAGCAGTACTTC. Its protein is CASSLGLAGGREQYF.

The chain links TRBV12-3 or TRBV12-4 to TRBJ1-2; no firm D call. Trimming took off 6 bases at V and 5 bases at J, with 7 bases between the two ends. The CDR3 runs to 11 residues. CDR3 sequence reads: CASRRAYGYTF. The CDR3 DNA reads TGTGCCAGCAGGAGGGCGTATGGCTACACCTTC.